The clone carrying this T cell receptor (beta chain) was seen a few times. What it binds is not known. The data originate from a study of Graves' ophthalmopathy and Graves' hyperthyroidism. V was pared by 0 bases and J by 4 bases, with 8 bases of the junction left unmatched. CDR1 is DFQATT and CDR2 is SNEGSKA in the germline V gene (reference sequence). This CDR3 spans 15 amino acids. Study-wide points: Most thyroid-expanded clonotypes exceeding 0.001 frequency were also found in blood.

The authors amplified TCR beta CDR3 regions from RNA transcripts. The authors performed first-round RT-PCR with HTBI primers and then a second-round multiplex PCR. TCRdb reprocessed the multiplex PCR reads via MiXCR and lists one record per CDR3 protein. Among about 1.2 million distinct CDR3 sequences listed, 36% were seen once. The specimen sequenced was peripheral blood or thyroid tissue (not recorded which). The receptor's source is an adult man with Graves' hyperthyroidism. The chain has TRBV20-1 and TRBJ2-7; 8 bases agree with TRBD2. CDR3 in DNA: TGCAGTGCTAGAGATCTCCGGGGGGGATCGTACGAGCAGTACTTC. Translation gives CSARDLRGGSYEQYF.